The 8 T cell receptor beta chains presented below share a single source sample, sequenced in a study of blood T cell repertoires in COVID-19. This table comes from immunoSEQ multiplex PCR, and its TCRdb copy is limited to in-frame clones, with some not included. Of 250,000 to 350,000 clones in the sample, approximately 86% were seen once. Sequencing input: peripheral blood. The receptors were sampled from a woman aged 70 to 79 with COVID-19, enrolled during active disease.

The chain uses TRBV6-5 and TRBJ2-5; 9 bases match TRBD1. The V and J ends lost 2 bases and 3 bases, in that order; junction bases with no gene match: 4. CDR3 size: 15 residues. Germline CDR1 is MNHEY and CDR2 is SVGAGI. CDR3 protein: CASSYKTGGKETQYF. For the CDR3, the DNA is TGTGCCAGCAGTTACAAGACAGGGGGGAAAGAGACCCAGTACTTC.

The V gene is TRBV6-5, the J gene TRBJ2-5; TRBD2 matches at 9 bases. This CDR3 spans 15 amino acids. Trimming cost V 5 bases and J 5 bases; bases outside gene matches: 9. Germline lookup yields CDR1 MNHEY and CDR2 SVGAGI. This CDR3 is CASSPRAGGGETQYF. CDR3 DNA sequence: TGTGCCAGCAGTCCCCGAGCGGGGGGAGGGGAGACCCAGTACTTC.

The genes are TRBV5-4 and TRBJ1-2; 9 nucleotides match TRBD1. V dropped 2 bases and J dropped 2; count of bases not matched to a gene: 4. The CDR3 has 15 amino acids. The V gene's germline CDR1 is SGHNT and CDR2 YYREEE (reference sequence). CDR3 protein: CASSFRDRENYGYTF. Here the CDR3 DNA reads TGTGCCAGCAGCTTCCGGGACAGGGAGAACTATGGCTACACCTTC.

V usage is TRBV5-6 and J usage is TRBJ1-2; perhaps TRBD1 as D (5 bases). The V gene lost 0 bases and the J gene lost 2 bases, with 11 bases spanning the gap. CDR1 is SGHDT, CDR2 YYEEEE, per germline. The CDR3 is 15 residues long. CDR3 amino acids: CASSLVQEMNYGYTF. The CDR3 nucleotides read TGTGCCAGCAGCTTGGTACAGGAGATGAACTATGGCTACACCTTC.

The chain is built from TRBV7-2 and TRBJ2-1, with 8 bases lining up with TRBD2. The CDR3 length is 15 residues. CDR1 SGHTA and CDR2 FQGNSA come from the germline V gene. V lost 2 bases, J lost 8 bases, and 8 bases stayed unmatched. The CDR3: CASSLRVAGHHEQFF. The CDR3 DNA sequence: TGTGCCAGCAGCTTACGGGTAGCGGGGCACCATGAGCAGTTCTTC.

This clone has just one count. The chain joins TRBV28 to TRBJ1-2, with D possibly matching TRBD1 (6 bases). The CDR3 has 15 amino acids. Trimming took off 3 bases at V and 6 bases at J, with 17 bases between the two ends. The V gene's germline CDR1 is MDHEN and CDR2 SYDVKM. CDR3 sequence: CASSLASIQGHGYTF. The CDR3 nucleotides are TGTGCCAGCAGTTTGGCCTCGATACAGGGACATGGCTACACCTTC.

The J gene is TRBJ2-5, the V gene TRBV2; D might be TRBD1 (6 bases). The V end lost 4 bases, the J end lost 5 bases, and 17 bases lay between the germline ends. The CDR3 is 15 residues long. CDR1 is SNHLY and CDR2 is FYNNEI in the germline V gene. This chain's CDR3 is CASSGWTDPQETQYF. CDR3 nucleotides: TGTGCCAGCAGTGGATGGACAGATCCCCAGGAGACCCAGTACTTC.

The gene calls are TRBV10-3 and TRBJ1-3, with D possibly being TRBD1 (5 bases). The ends were cut back, 7 bases at V and 0 bases at J, with 16 bases in the middle. The V gene's germline CDR1 is ENHRY and CDR2 SYGVKD. This CDR3 is 16 amino acids long. DNA of the CDR3: TGTGCCATCAAAGGGGAGGGGATCTACTCTGGAAACACCATATATTTT. Protein sequence: CAIKGEGIYSGNTIYF.